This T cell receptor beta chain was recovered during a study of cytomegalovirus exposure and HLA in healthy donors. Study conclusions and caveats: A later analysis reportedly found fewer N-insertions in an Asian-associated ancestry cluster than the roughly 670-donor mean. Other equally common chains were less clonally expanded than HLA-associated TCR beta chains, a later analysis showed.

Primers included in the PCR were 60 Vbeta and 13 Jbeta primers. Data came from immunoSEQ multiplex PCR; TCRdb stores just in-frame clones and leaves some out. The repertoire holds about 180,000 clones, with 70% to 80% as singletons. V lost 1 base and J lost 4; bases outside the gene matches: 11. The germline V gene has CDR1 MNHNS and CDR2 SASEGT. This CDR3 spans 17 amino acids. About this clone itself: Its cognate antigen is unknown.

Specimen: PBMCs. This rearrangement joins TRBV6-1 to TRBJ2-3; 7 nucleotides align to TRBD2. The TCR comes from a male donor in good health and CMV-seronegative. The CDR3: CASSEGARTSPPDTQYF. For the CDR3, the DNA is TGTGCCAGCAGTGAAGGGGCGCGGACTAGTCCCCCAGATACGCAGTATTTT.